The rows below give T cell receptor beta chains drawn from one sample of a study of Ad26.COV2.S vaccination and SARS-CoV-2 variants. Data came from immunoSEQ multiplex PCR; TCRdb stores just in-frame clones and leaves some out. The sample records about 680,000 clones, around 92% being singletons. This specimen was peripheral blood, taken in a trial of Ad26.COV2.S vaccine versus placebo. The receptors derive from a person aged 18-65 years who received the Ad26.COV2.S COVID-19 vaccine or a placebo. The CDR3 runs from the conserved cysteine through the conserved F or W. The D gene is left open where the match is weak. The size field is filled for only some rows; it gives once, few, many or a size class.

size	D	V	J	CDR3	DNA
-	TRBD1	TRBV27	TRBJ2-7	CASSWTGGEQYF	TGTGCCAGCAGTTGGACAGGGGGAGAGCAGTACTTC
-	-	TRBV13	TRBJ1-1	CASRDVGGNTEAFF	TGTGCCAGCAGGGACGTCGGGGGAAACACTGAAGCTTTCTTT
-	-	TRBV29-1	TRBJ1-3	CSVAVGGGNTIYF	TGCAGCGTTGCTGTCGGCGGCGGAAACACCATATATTTT
-	TRBD1	TRBV30	TRBJ2-7	CAWNPGQGSEQYF	TGTGCCTGGAACCCGGGACAGGGTTCCGAGCAGTACTTC
-	-	TRBV13	TRBJ2-5	CASSLVGVRETQYF	TGTGCCAGCAGCTTAGTCGGGGTTCGAGAGACCCAGTACTTC
-	-	TRBV15	TRBJ1-1	CATSRDHKGTEAFF	TGTGCCACCAGCAGAGATCATAAGGGGACTGAAGCTTTCTTT
-	-	TRBV5-1	TRBJ1-4	CASSLEGSFEKLFF	TGCGCCAGCAGCTTGGAAGGGAGTTTCGAAAAACTGTTTTTT
-	-	TRBV5-1	TRBJ2-7	CASSLVDGPYEQYF	TGCGCCAGCAGCTTGGTCGACGGACCTTACGAGCAGTACTTC
once	TRBD1	TRBV3-1/TRBV3-2	TRBJ1-2	CASSQGQGSYGYTF	TGTGCCAGCAGCCAAGGACAGGGGAGTTATGGCTACACCTTC
-	TRBD1	TRBV11-1	TRBJ2-1	CASSLAQGVYNEQFF	TGTGCCAGCAGCTTAGCCCAGGGGGTCTACAATGAGCAGTTCTTC
-	-	TRBV5-4	TRBJ2-2	CASSLPSSPLTGELFF	TGTGCCAGCAGCTTGCCGAGCAGTCCCCTCACCGGGGAGCTGTTTTTT
-	-	TRBV25-1	TRBJ1-5	CASSEQGWNQPQHF	TGTGCCAGCAGTGAACAAGGATGGAATCAGCCCCAGCATTTT
-	-	TRBV4-2	TRBJ1-5	CASSQEISWAQSNQPQHF	TGTGCCAGCAGCCAAGAGATTTCTTGGGCTCAGTCGAATCAGCCCCAGCATTTT
-	TRBD2	TRBV7-8	TRBJ2-3	CASSPRLAEFLDTQYF	TGTGCCAGCAGCCCCCGACTAGCTGAATTTTTAGATACGCAGTATTTT
-	-	TRBV6-2/TRBV6-3	TRBJ2-7	CASSLWGYEQYF	TGTGCCAGCAGTCTTTGGGGCTACGAGCAGTACTTC
-	TRBD1	TRBV19	TRBJ2-7	CASSVDRAQPGEQYF	TGTGCCAGTAGTGTTGACAGGGCCCAACCCGGCGAGCAGTACTTC
-	-	TRBV3-1/TRBV3-2	TRBJ2-2	CASSLTNTGELFF	TGTGCCAGCAGCCTCACGAACACCGGGGAGCTGTTTTTT
-	-	TRBV11-2	TRBJ2-7	CASSPSLYEQYF	TGTGCCAGCAGCCCCTCTTTGTACGAGCAGTACTTC